This passage covers 2 T cell receptor beta chains from one sample sequenced in a study of post-analysis software for immune sequencing data. General observations from the study: The study found TRBV5-6, TRBV5-1 and TRBV20-1 among five or six TRBV segments more frequent in patients than controls.

Their antigens are not known. Libraries were made from TCR beta cDNA, and they carried unique molecular identifiers. TCRdb redid the calling of the PCR reads with MiXCR, one entry per CDR3 protein. The repertoire includes hundreds of thousands of distinct CDR3 sequences, roughly 27% of them detected once, and approximately 0.6% sits in the top ten. The material sequenced was blood. These receptors all come from a girl between 10 and 17 years old with multiple sclerosis.

This clonotype was found a few times. The rearrangement links TRBV5-1 to TRBJ2-1; no firm D call. Trimming removed 0 bases at V and 4 bases at J, with 8 bases between. The CDR3 totals 14 residues. CDR1 SGHRS and CDR2 YFSETQ come from the germline V gene. The DNA for the CDR3 is TGCGCCAGCAGCTTGGAAACACTATACAATGAGCAGTTCTTC. It codes for CASSLETLYNEQFF.

V is TRBV9 and J is TRBJ2-1; D might be TRBD1 (5 bases). V lost 4 bases, J lost 3 bases, and 14 bases lay in between. Germline V gene lookup returns CDR1 SGDLS and CDR2 YYNGEE. The CDR3 totals 15 residues. CDR3 nucleotide sequence: TGTGCCAGCAGCCCCAGGGTAAGGTACTACAATGAGCAGTTCTTC. Translation: CASSPRVRYYNEQFF.